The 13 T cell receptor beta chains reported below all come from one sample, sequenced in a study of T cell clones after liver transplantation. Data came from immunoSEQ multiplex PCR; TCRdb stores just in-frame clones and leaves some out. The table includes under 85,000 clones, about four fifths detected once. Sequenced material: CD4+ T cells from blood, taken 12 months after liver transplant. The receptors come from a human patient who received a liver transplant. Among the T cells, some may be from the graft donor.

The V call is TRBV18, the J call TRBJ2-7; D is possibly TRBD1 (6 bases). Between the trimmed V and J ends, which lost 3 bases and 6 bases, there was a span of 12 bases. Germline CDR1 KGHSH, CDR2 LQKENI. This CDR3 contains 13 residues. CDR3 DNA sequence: TGTGCCAGCTCACCGAATACAGGGCGCGAGCAGTACTTC. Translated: CASSPNTGREQYF.

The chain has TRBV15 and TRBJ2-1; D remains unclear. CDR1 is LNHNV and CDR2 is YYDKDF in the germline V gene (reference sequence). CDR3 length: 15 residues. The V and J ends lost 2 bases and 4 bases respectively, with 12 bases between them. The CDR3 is CATSRRPPQYNEQFF. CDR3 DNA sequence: TGTGCCACCAGCAGACGACCACCCCAATACAATGAGCAGTTCTTC.

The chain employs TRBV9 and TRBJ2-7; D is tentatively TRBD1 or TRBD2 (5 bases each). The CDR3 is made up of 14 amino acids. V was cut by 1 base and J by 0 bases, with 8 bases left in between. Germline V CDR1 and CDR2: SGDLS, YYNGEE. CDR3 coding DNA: TGTGCCAGCAGCGTAATGGGGGTCTCCTACGAGCAGTACTTC. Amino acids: CASSVMGVSYEQYF.

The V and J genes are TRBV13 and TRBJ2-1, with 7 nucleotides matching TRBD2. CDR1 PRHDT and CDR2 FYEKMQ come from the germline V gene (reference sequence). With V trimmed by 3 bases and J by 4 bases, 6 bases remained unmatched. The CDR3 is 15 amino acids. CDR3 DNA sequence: TGTGCCAGCAGCTTTCGCGGGAGTGGGTACAATGAGCAGTTCTTC. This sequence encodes CASSFRGSGYNEQFF.

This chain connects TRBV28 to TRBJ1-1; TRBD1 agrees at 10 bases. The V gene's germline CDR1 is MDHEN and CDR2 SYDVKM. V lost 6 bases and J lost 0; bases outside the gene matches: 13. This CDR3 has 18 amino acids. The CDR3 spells CASRGGGTGVFMNTEAFF. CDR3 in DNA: TGTGCCAGCAGGGGAGGCGGGACAGGGGTTTTCATGAACACTGAAGCTTTCTTT.

CDR3 region: CASSPRSSDTQYF. In DNA, the CDR3 is TGTGCCAGCAGCCCCAGGAGTTCAGATACGCAGTATTTT. V and J are TRBV6-4 and TRBJ2-3; D uncertain. Germline V gene sequence: CDR1 MRHNA, CDR2 SNTAGT. V dropped 6 bases and J dropped 4 bases, with 11 bases sitting between them. The CDR3 loop spans 13 amino acids.

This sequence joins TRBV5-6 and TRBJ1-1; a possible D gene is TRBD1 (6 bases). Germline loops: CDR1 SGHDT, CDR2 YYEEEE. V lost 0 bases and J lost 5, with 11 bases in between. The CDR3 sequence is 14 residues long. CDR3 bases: TGTGCCAGCAGCTTGGGGTACAGGGAGACTGAAGCTTTCTTT. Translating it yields CASSLGYRETEAFF.

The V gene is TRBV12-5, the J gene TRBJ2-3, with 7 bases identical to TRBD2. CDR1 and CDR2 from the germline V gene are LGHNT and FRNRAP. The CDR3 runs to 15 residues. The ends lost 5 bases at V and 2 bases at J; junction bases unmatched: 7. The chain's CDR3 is CASGNGRDYTDTQYF. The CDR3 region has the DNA TGTGCTAGTGGTAACGGTAGGGACTACACAGATACGCAGTATTTT.

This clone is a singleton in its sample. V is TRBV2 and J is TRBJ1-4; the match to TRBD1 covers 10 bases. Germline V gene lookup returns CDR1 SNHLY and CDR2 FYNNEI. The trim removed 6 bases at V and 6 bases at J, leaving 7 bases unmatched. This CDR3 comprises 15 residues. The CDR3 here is CASRGQGMVDEKLFF. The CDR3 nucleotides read TGTGCCAGCAGGGGACAGGGGATGGTCGATGAAAAACTGTTTTTT.

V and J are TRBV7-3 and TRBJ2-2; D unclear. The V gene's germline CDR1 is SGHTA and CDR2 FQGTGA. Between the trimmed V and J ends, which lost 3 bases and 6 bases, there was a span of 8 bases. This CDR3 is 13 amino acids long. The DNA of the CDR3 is TGTGCCAGCAGCTTGCACAGATCCGGGGAGCTGTTTTTT. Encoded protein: CASSLHRSGELFF. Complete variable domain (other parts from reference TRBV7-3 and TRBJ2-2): GAGVSQTPSNKVTEKGKYVELRCDPISGHTALYWYRQSLGQGPEFLIYFQGTGAADDSGLPNDRFFAVRPEGSVSTLKIQRTERGDSAVYLCASSLHRSGELFFGEGSRLTVL.

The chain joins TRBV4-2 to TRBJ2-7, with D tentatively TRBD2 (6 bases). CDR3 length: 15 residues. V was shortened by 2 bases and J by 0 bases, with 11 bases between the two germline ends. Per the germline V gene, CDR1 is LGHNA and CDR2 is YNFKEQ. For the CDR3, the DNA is TGTGCCAGCAGCCAATTTGGGGGGAGCTCCTACGAGCAGTACTTC. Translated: CASSQFGGSSYEQYF.

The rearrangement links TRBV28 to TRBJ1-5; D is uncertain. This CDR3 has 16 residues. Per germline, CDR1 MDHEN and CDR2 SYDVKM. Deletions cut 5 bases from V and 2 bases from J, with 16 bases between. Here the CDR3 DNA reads TGTGCCAGCAGTCCACACGGGGTTTTGGGCAATCAGCCCCAGCATTTT. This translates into CASSPHGVLGNQPQHF.

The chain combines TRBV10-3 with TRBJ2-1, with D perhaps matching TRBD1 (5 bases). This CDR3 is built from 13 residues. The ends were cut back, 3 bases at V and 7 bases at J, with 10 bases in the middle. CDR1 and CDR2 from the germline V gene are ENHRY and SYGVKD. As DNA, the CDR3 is TGTGCCATCAGTGAAGGACACGGGAATGAGCAGTTCTTC. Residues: CAISEGHGNEQFF.